One sample yielded the 27 T cell receptor beta chains listed below, sequenced in a study of blood T cell repertoires in COVID-19. Using immunoSEQ multiplex PCR, the repertoire was profiled, and TCRdb retains in-frame clones only, with some absent. The table includes a few hundred thousand clones, approximately 87% detected once. The sequenced material came from peripheral blood. These receptor sequences come from a man aged 55 to 69 who had recovered from COVID-19.

The V gene is TRBV25-1, the J gene TRBJ2-2, with 7 bases identical to TRBD1. The junction had 4 bases not matched to a gene; V was cut back by 4 bases and J by 2 bases. CDR1 is MGHDK, CDR2 SYGVNS, per germline. There are 15 residues in the CDR3. The CDR3 DNA follows: TGTGCCAGCAGTGCCGACAGGGTAAACACCGGGGAGCTGTTTTTT. Amino acid sequence: CASSADRVNTGELFF.

The rearrangement joins TRBV4-2 to TRBJ2-1; TRBD2 matches 11 bases. V was clipped by 4 bases and J by 3 bases; unmatched bases: 5. Germline CDR1 LGHNA, CDR2 YNFKEQ. The CDR3 spans 16 residues. The CDR3 sequence: CASSRSGTSGYNEQFF. The CDR3 bases are TGTGCCAGCAGCCGCTCCGGGACTAGCGGCTACAATGAGCAGTTCTTC.

The rearrangement joins TRBV28 to TRBJ1-4; a possible D gene is TRBD1 (6 bases). The CDR3 length is 15 residues. Trimming pared 4 bases from V and 8 bases from J, leaving 17 bases between. CDR1 and CDR2 from the germline V gene are MDHEN and SYDVKM. The DNA of the CDR3 is TGTGCCAGCAGTTCACCGACAGGTCAGGGCGAAAAACTGTTTTTT. Protein sequence: CASSSPTGQGEKLFF. Full variable domain (missing parts from reference TRBV28 and TRBJ1-4): DVKVTQSSRYLVKRTGEKVFLECVQDMDHENMFWYRQDPGLGLRLIYFSYDVKMKEKGDIPEGYSVSREKKERFSLILESASTNQTSMYLCASSSPTGQGEKLFFGSGTQLSVL.

The J gene is TRBJ2-1, the V gene TRBV19; the match to TRBD1 covers 7 bases. Germline CDR1 LNHDA, CDR2 SQIVND (reference sequence). The J segment lost 8 bases and the V segment lost 8 bases, leaving 12 bases of the junction unmatched. This CDR3 is built from 14 residues. Written as DNA, the CDR3 is TGTGCCAGTTACCGAGGGGGCTCCAGGGATGAGCAGTTCTTC. Translation gives CASYRGGSRDEQFF. Complete variable domain (other parts from reference TRBV19 and TRBJ2-1): DGGITQSPKYLFRKEGQNVTLSCEQNLNHDAMYWYRQDPGQGLRLIYYSQIVNDFQKGDIAEGYSVSREKKESFPLTVTSAQKNPTAFYLCASYRGGSRDEQFFGPGTRLTVL.

This clone was detected only a few times. V and J are TRBV5-3 and TRBJ1-3; D is ambiguous. TRBV5-3 qualifies as an ORF whose function is uncertain. The CDR3 loop spans 11 amino acids. V was pared by 7 bases and J by 4 bases, with 6 bases between. The CDR3 loop reads CARSGGNTIYF. The CDR3 DNA reads as TGTGCCAGATCTGGCGGAAACACCATATATTTT.

This chain connects TRBV30 to TRBJ1-5, with TRBD1 as a possible D gene (5 bases). Trimming cost V 3 bases and J 7 bases, with 13 bases left between them. The germline gives CDR1 GTSNPN, CDR2 SVGIG (reference sequence). The CDR3 covers 13 residues. The CDR3 region is CAWRGGRSQPQHF. In DNA, the CDR3 is TGTGCCTGGAGGGGGGGGAGGTCGCAGCCCCAGCATTTT.

V and J are TRBV6-5 and TRBJ1-1; TRBD1 is a possible D gene (5 bases). Trimming stripped 2 bases from V and 6 bases from J, with 19 bases between. Looked up from germline, CDR1 is MNHEY and CDR2 is SVGAGI. This CDR3 has 16 amino acids. Here the CDR3 DNA reads TGTGCCAGCAGTTACGGGCAGGGCGGAAGGGGCGCTGAAGCTTTCTTT. Residues: CASSYGQGGRGAEAFF.

This clone appeared a single time. The genes are TRBV3-1 (or the pseudogene TRBV3-2) and TRBJ2-4; 7 bases agree with TRBD1. Germline-derived CDR1 and CDR2 are LGHDT and YNNKEL (reference sequence). J gave up 7 bases and V 0 bases, and 9 bases lay outside the gene matches. The CDR3 spans 16 residues. The CDR3 DNA follows: TGTGCCAGCAGCCAAGAAATCGACAGGGTTGGGAACATTCAGTACTTC. This codes for CASSQEIDRVGNIQYF.

The table lists this clone with a count of one. Other DNA sequences of this sample code for an identical CDR3. The chain has TRBV25-1 and TRBJ2-1; 8 nucleotides align to TRBD2. CDR1 and CDR2 from the germline V gene are MGHDK and SYGVNS. The CDR3 is 14 amino acids. The CDR3 nucleotides are TGTGCTAGCTGGGGCAGCGGGGGACATGGAGAGCAGTTCTTC. It codes for CASWGSGGHGEQFF. The entire variable domain, with the rest obtained from reference TRBV25-1 and TRBJ2-1, is as follows: EADIYQTPRYLVIGTGKKITLECSQTMGHDKMYWYQQDPGMELHLIHYSYGVNSTEKGDLSSESTVSRIRTEHFPLTLESARPSHTSQYLCASWGSGGHGEQFFGPGTRLTVL.

The V and J genes are TRBV6-2 or TRBV6-3 and TRBJ1-5; TRBD1 is a possible D gene (5 bases). Germline CDR1 MNHEY, CDR2 SVGEGT. CDR3 length: 13 amino acids. Trimming removed 6 bases from V and 2 bases from J, with 8 bases in between. The CDR3 is CASSSQGNQPQHF. CDR3 in DNA: TGTGCCAGCAGCTCACAGGGCAATCAGCCCCAGCATTTT.

The chain joins TRBV19 to TRBJ2-7; TRBD1 matches 11 bases. Germline-derived CDR1 and CDR2 are LNHDA and SQIVND (reference sequence). Trimming cost V 2 bases and J 4 bases; bases outside gene matches: 4. The CDR3 is 15 amino acids. DNA for the CDR3: TGTGCCAGTAGTATAACGGGACAGGGGGGATACGAGCAGTACTTC. Translated, it gives CASSITGQGGYEQYF.

V gene TRBV30 combines with J gene TRBJ1-4, with TRBD1 matching 7 bases. The CDR3 sequence is 14 residues long. From germline, CDR1 is GTSNPN and CDR2 SVGIG (reference sequence). V lost 4 bases, J lost 4 bases, and 6 bases stayed unmatched. CDR3 sequence (DNA): TGTGCCTGGACCAAAGGGACAGTTAATGAAAAACTGTTTTTT. Protein: CAWTKGTVNEKLFF. Drawing the rest from reference TRBV30 and TRBJ1-4, the complete variable domain is SQTIHQWPATLVQPVGSPLSLECTVEGTSNPNLYWYRQAAGRGLQLLFYSVGIGQISSEVPQNLSASRPQDRQFILSSKKLLLSDSGFYLCAWTKGTVNEKLFFGSGTQLSVL.

This chain uses TRBV3-1 (or the pseudogene TRBV3-2) with TRBJ1-2; D unresolved. The CDR3 is 15 amino acids. Germline assignment: CDR1 LGHDT and CDR2 YNNKEL (reference sequence). Deletions cut 3 bases from V and 4 bases from J, with 15 bases between. CDR3 nucleotides: TGTGCCAGCAGCCAGGGTCAAGCGGTGGCCTATGGCTACACCTTC. This sequence encodes CASSQGQAVAYGYTF.

V usage is TRBV7-9 and J usage is TRBJ1-3, with TRBD1 identical over 12 bases. This CDR3 has 15 amino acids. Germline assignment: CDR1 SEHNR and CDR2 FQNEAQ (reference sequence). The ends lost 6 bases at V and 3 bases at J; junction bases unmatched: 3. The CDR3 sequence is CASRGQGAIGNTIYF. CDR3 coding DNA: TGTGCCAGCAGGGGACAGGGGGCGATTGGAAACACCATATATTTT.

V usage is TRBV2 and J usage is TRBJ1-1; D perhaps matches TRBD1 (6 bases). The germline CDR1 and CDR2 sequences are SNHLY and FYNNEI. This CDR3 contains 16 residues. Trimming cost V 2 bases and J 5 bases, with 18 bases left between them. In DNA, the CDR3 is TGTGCCAGCAGTGAACCCGGGGGGGGCTGGGGGACTGAAGCTTTCTTT. Its protein product is CASSEPGGGWGTEAFF.

Only a few counts were recorded for this clone. The J gene is TRBJ2-3, the V gene TRBV7-9, with D possibly being TRBD1 (6 bases). The CDR3 loop spans 15 amino acids. With 7 bases removed from V and 4 bases from J, the gap between germline ends came to 18 bases. Germline V gene lookup returns CDR1 SEHNR and CDR2 FQNEAQ (reference sequence). CDR3 loop: CASNLGQQLADTQYF. The CDR3 DNA follows: TGTGCCAGCAATCTCGGACAGCAACTAGCAGATACGCAGTATTTT.

CDR3 protein: CASSEAGGLIGELFF. Written as DNA, the CDR3 is TGTGCCAGCAGTGAGGCGGGAGGGCTTATCGGGGAGCTGTTTTTT. The V call is TRBV6-1, the J call TRBJ2-2; 9 bases line up with TRBD2. J lost 7 bases, V lost 3 bases, and 6 bases had no gene match. This CDR3 has 15 residues. CDR1 MNHNS and CDR2 SASEGT come from the germline V gene.

The rearrangement links TRBV6-2 or TRBV6-3 to TRBJ1-2, with a weak D call TRBD1 (5 bases). V was shortened by 3 bases and J by 9 bases, with 11 bases between the two germline ends. The CDR3 is 12 residues long. Germline V CDR1 and CDR2: MNHEY, SVGEGT. The CDR3, as DNA: TGTGCCAGCAGTTATCAGGGCTTGAGCTACACCTTC. Its translation is CASSYQGLSYTF.

The J gene is TRBJ2-3, the V gene TRBV6-5; D is perhaps TRBD2 (5 bases). This CDR3 is built from 14 residues. V was trimmed by 8 bases and J by 0 bases, leaving 12 bases between them. The V gene's germline CDR1 is MNHEY and CDR2 SVGAGI. DNA of the CDR3: TGTGCCAGCCGTTGGGAGTTAAGCACAGATACGCAGTATTTT. It encodes CASRWELSTDTQYF.

The chain employs TRBV19 and TRBJ2-1, with D perhaps matching TRBD1 (6 bases). The CDR3 contains 14 residues. Deletions cut 6 bases from V and 7 bases from J, with 16 bases between. CDR1 is LNHDA, CDR2 SQIVND, per germline (reference sequence). CDR3 in DNA: TGTGCCAGTAGATCTTTGGACAGATCAAATGAGCAGTTCTTC. Protein product: CASRSLDRSNEQFF.

On this clone: The sample carries other DNA sequences with the same CDR3. The chain carries TRBV18 and TRBJ1-1; TRBD1 matches at 7 bases. The length of the CDR3 is 13 residues. Germline V gene lookup returns CDR1 KGHSH and CDR2 LQKENI. V gave up 6 bases and J gave up 3 bases; unmatched junction bases: 4. The CDR3 coding sequence is TGTGCCAGCTCGCCTCAGGGGGACACTGAAGCTTTCTTT. Protein sequence: CASSPQGDTEAFF.

Only one count was recorded for this clone. The J gene is TRBJ1-5, the V gene TRBV25-1; 9 bases agree with TRBD1. J lost 2 bases, V lost 5 bases, and 13 bases had no gene match. CDR1 and CDR2 (germline): MGHDK, SYGVNS. There are 18 residues in the CDR3. The CDR3 loop is CASSTCPGTGKGNQPQHF. CDR3 nucleotide sequence: TGTGCCAGCAGTACCTGTCCCGGGACAGGGAAGGGCAATCAGCCCCAGCATTTT.

This rearrangement joins TRBV10-3 to TRBJ1-1, with 8 bases that match TRBD1. Germline V gene lookup returns CDR1 ENHRY and CDR2 SYGVKD. Trimming removed 4 bases from V and 1 base from J; junction bases left unmatched: 2. The CDR3 length is 14 residues. CDR3 DNA: TGTGCCATCAGTGTTGGACAGGGGAACACTGAAGCTTTCTTT. It yields the protein CAISVGQGNTEAFF.

The rearrangement joins TRBV18 to TRBJ1-4; D not resolved. V was cut by 2 bases and J by 0 bases, with 16 bases left in between. The germline CDR1 and CDR2 sequences are KGHSH and LQKENI. The CDR3 spans 18 residues. The CDR3 DNA sequence: TGTGCCAGCTCACCATACCGGCCAGTACAGTCAACTAATGAAAAACTGTTTTTT. Amino acid sequence: CASSPYRPVQSTNEKLFF.

The rearrangement joins TRBV30 to TRBJ1-1; unclear D gene. CDR1 is GTSNPN and CDR2 is SVGIG in the germline V gene (reference sequence). Between the trimmed V and J ends, which lost 2 bases and 3 bases, there was a span of 13 bases. The CDR3 is 14 amino acids. The CDR3 bases are TGTGCCTGGAGTCGGTGGGGAGTCGACACTGAAGCTTTCTTT. This translates into CAWSRWGVDTEAFF.

The chain is built from TRBV30 and TRBJ1-2, with 7 bases fitting TRBD1. The trim removed 0 bases at V and 8 bases at J, leaving 6 bases unmatched. Germline lookup yields CDR1 GTSNPN and CDR2 SVGIG (reference sequence). CDR3 size: 13 residues. DNA for the CDR3: TGTGCCTGGAGTGTCGAGGGGGCGTTGGGCTACACCTTC. It specifies CAWSVEGALGYTF.

Worth noting for this clone: Other nucleotide sequences from this sample produce the same CDR3. The V call is TRBV5-1, the J call TRBJ2-5; the D is unclear. Between the trimmed V and J ends, which lost 0 bases and 4 bases, there was a span of 7 bases. The CDR3 runs to 13 residues. The germline V gene has CDR1 SGHRS and CDR2 YFSETQ. The CDR3 spells CASSLGSGETQYF. The DNA for the CDR3 is TGCGCCAGCAGCTTGGGGTCCGGAGAGACCCAGTACTTC. Supplemented by reference TRBV5-1 and TRBJ2-5, the full variable domain reads KAGVTQTPRYLIKTRGQQVTLSCSPISGHRSVSWYQQTPGQGLQFLFEYFSETQRNKGNFPGRFSGRQFSNSRSEMNVSTLELGDSALYLCASSLGSGETQYFGPGTRLLVL.